Sequencing of this T cell receptor beta chain was carried out in a study of shared clonotypes between healthy human individuals (dated by TCRdb to 2018 to 2020). In terms of the full investigation: The cohort comprised a couple of women and a few men aged 18 to 49 years. Per donor, leukapheresis produced somewhere between about 0.8 and 9.5 billion PBMCs. To estimate repertoire size and how much clonotypes are shared between individuals, the study performed deep sequencing of blood TCR repertoires from roughly five healthy adults. For each donor, CD4 naive and CD4 memory were each run on three plates, CD8 naive on two plates, and CD8 memory on one plate. To increase sequencing depth and limit assay-specific biases, TCR repertoire library preparation and sequencing were carried out by different laboratories using diverse techniques.

Study-wide conclusions, independent of this receptor: Compared with non-shared clonotypes, clonotypes shared by all four sorted-subset donors had higher generation probabilities. Rarefaction of sorted-subset datasets indicated incomplete sequencing despite the large sequencing depth. Sampling was restricted to blood, and TCR repertoires in tissue are likely to differ from TCR repertoires in blood. The small number of donors limited the genetic and exposure-history diversity represented. Estimated clonotype richness was generally larger for naive than for memory subsets. Pairwise subsampling led to the expectation that sequencing depth would affect the degree of clonotype sharing among donors. When a handful of donors were compared, the shared fraction of clonotypes was roughly 5% for naive CD4, around 4% for naive CD8, roughly 2.5% for memory CD4, and roughly 0.43% for memory CD8.

Trimming removed 0 bases from V and 6 bases from J, leaving 12 bases between the germline ends. The CDR3 has 15 amino acids, counting the end cysteine and phenylalanine. CDR3 DNA is the only sequence kept; it has 45 bases, read in frame from the first base. CDR1 and CDR2 are drawn from the germline V gene: MNHEY, SVGAGI. On this clone itself: Its antigen target is currently unknown. Base-call qualities are not available, and no considerably larger clone is one nucleotide away.

Using the deep immunoSEQ assay, TCR CDR3 regions were amplified from genomic DNA by multiplex PCR. For each cell subset, the extracted genomic DNA was distributed evenly across all wells of several immunoSEQ 96-well plates, and each plate served as one replicate. For sorted subsets, around 200 ng genomic DNA, equal to 30,000 to 35,000 T cell genomes, was loaded into each replicate PCR. Purified libraries were measured with a Qubit 3.0 fluorometer, size-checked on a Bioanalyzer 2100, and measured again with the KAPA Library Quantification kit. Every immunoSEQ 96-well plate was sequenced on a separate single-read 150-cycle Illumina NextSeq 550 flow cell. On the authors' methods: Because the immunoSEQ output held only junctional sequences and lacked quality scores, the filtering could not match the filtering applied to full-length reads. To assign V/J genes and CDR3, sequences were annotated using PyIR, a Python wrapper for IgBLAST v1.9, with IMGT germline references. Reads were removed for weak V/J assignments (E-value above 1e-6), missing CDR3, stop codons, out-of-frame junctions, or ambiguous translated residues. V3J clonotypes were defined as sequences sharing an identical inferred V gene, J gene, and CDR3 amino acid sequence. To compute the percentage overlap between repertoires, the number of shared unique clonotypes was divided by the size of the smaller repertoire. Three approaches were used to assess repertoire richness: RTK rarefaction, the Chao1 estimator, and Recon v2.1 estimates of unobserved clonotypes. For all TCRbeta clonotypes obtained by the gDNA method from four donors, generation probabilities were computed with OLGA. TCRdb limited this immuneACCESS table to in-frame rearrangements with V and J called. A share of clones is missing; checked studies link under half to unresolved V genes, and the rest is unexplained. From that table come the V and J calls and clone size; the DNA was used to work out D and trimming. This sample is represented by about 2.4 million clones; approximately 93% of them were singletons. In total, the top ten clones hold 0.36% of the sample.

Donors were healthy HIV-negative adults with no recently reported acute infections or vaccinations. Only Caucasian adults living in Nashville, Tennessee, USA were represented among the donors. CD4+ T cells were enriched by magnetic negative selection; naive cells were then positively selected on CD45RA, and the negative fraction formed the memory subset. After blood collection by leukapheresis, PBMCs were isolated using Ficoll-Histopaque density gradient centrifugation and then cryopreserved in the vapor phase of liquid nitrogen. Analytical flow cytometry was used to check the purity and quantity of every magnetically sorted T cell population. Genomic DNA was isolated from every sorted fraction and measured by UV absorbance on a Nanodrop 2000c.

This clonotype originated in a man aged 18 to 30 in good health. Some clones in this sample may be carry-over from other donors' samples. The sequencing sample was made of naive CD4+ T cells from PBMCs. The cell subset or site label of this sample denotes: CD45RA+ positively selected. The chain is made from TRBV6-5 and TRBJ2-1; TRBD2 is a possible D gene, resting on 7 matching bases. The CDR3 protein: CASSYSGGGGNEQFF. The DNA sequence is TGTGCCAGCAGTTACTCGGGGGGAGGGGGCAATGAGCAGTTCTTC.